This entry lists 29 T cell receptor beta chains sequenced from one sample in a study of beta chain features in type 1 diabetes. Expressed TCRB transcripts were sequenced because the isolated RNA had all been reverse transcribed beforehand. Measured with immunoSEQ multiplex PCR; TCRdb has only the in-frame clones, and not every one. This sample carries a few hundred thousand clones, roughly a fifth of them seen once, and the ten largest clones take under 0.05%. Sample: naive CD4+ T cells from blood. The receptors derive from a woman under 30 in good health.

The rearrangement uses TRBV30 and TRBJ2-4; maybe TRBD1 (5 bases). The CDR3 has 14 amino acids. V dropped 1 base and J dropped 5 bases, with 12 bases sitting between them. CDR1 is GTSNPN, CDR2 SVGIG, per germline (reference sequence). The CDR3 nucleotides read TGTGCCTGGAGTGACGAGGAACAGGAAAACATTCAGTACTTC. Translation: CAWSDEEQENIQYF.

This rearrangement joins TRBV5-1 to TRBJ2-5; D is unresolved. Trimming stripped 1 base from V and 1 base from J, with 14 bases between. This CDR3 has 16 residues. Per germline, CDR1 SGHRS and CDR2 YFSETQ. For the CDR3, the DNA is TGCGCCAGCAGCTTGTCCATCACAGCTGGCCAAGAGACCCAGTACTTC. The encoded protein is CASSLSITAGQETQYF.

The chain combines TRBV4-2 with TRBJ2-3; D is uncertain. V was trimmed by 1 base and J by 4 bases, leaving 3 bases between them. This CDR3 has 12 residues. Germline CDR1 and CDR2: LGHNA and YNFKEQ. DNA for the CDR3: TGTGCCAGCAGCCAAGCGGCAGATACGCAGTATTTT. It is translated as CASSQAADTQYF.

On this clone: Other DNA sequences in this specimen translate into the identical CDR3. The CDR3 region is CASSPDRNYGYTF. The CDR3 DNA reads as TGTGCCAGCAGCCCTGACAGAAACTATGGCTACACCTTC. This chain links TRBV9 with TRBJ1-2; perhaps TRBD1 as D (5 bases). Trimming took off 4 bases at V and 2 bases at J, with 9 bases between the two ends. From germline, CDR1 is SGDLS and CDR2 YYNGEE. The CDR3 is 13 residues long.

This CDR3 reads CASSPQPTGNTEAFF. In nucleotides, the CDR3 is TGTGCCAGCAGTCCCCAACCGACAGGGAACACTGAAGCTTTCTTT. J is TRBJ1-1 and V is TRBV27; TRBD1 might be the D (6 bases). The CDR3 loop spans 15 amino acids. Trimming pared 5 bases from V and 1 base from J, leaving 14 bases between. The germline gives CDR1 MNHEY, CDR2 SMNVEV (reference sequence).

J is TRBJ1-1 and V is TRBV5-1; 7 nucleotides align to TRBD1. This CDR3 contains 15 residues. Trimming at V came to 1 base and at J to 3 bases, leaving 6 bases not matched to a gene. Germline values: CDR1 SGHRS, CDR2 YFSETQ. For the CDR3, the DNA is TGCGCCAGCAGCTTGTATCGGCAGGGGGACACTGAAGCTTTCTTT. Protein sequence: CASSLYRQGDTEAFF.

In DNA, the CDR3 is TGTGCCATCGGGGAGGGGTGGGGCATTCAGTACTTC. Translating gives CAIGEGWGIQYF. The genes are TRBV7-2 and TRBJ2-4; 7 nucleotides agree with TRBD2. Per the germline V gene, CDR1 is SGHTA and CDR2 is FQGNSA. Trimming at V came to 10 bases and at J to 9 bases, leaving 9 bases not matched to a gene. The CDR3 spans 12 residues.

V gene TRBV5-1 combines with J gene TRBJ2-1; 8 bases align to TRBD2. Germline V gene data show CDR1 as SGHRS and CDR2 as YFSETQ. J lost 10 bases, V lost 0 bases, and 15 bases had no gene match. This CDR3 comprises 17 residues. CDR3 coding DNA: TGCGCCAGCAGCTTGGCCGGGGGGACTAGTCCCCCCCCGGAGCAGTTCTTC. Residues: CASSLAGGTSPPPEQFF.

This clone was seen more than once but under ten times. The chain uses TRBV28 and TRBJ2-1; D is ambiguous. V lost 6 bases to trimming and J lost 7 bases, with 22 bases between them. The germline gives CDR1 MDHEN, CDR2 SYDVKM. The CDR3 sequence is 16 residues long. The CDR3 is CASSPADFVSRNEQFF. In nucleotides, the CDR3 is TGTGCCAGCAGCCCCGCGGATTTTGTTAGCAGAAATGAGCAGTTCTTC.

This clone was detected a few times. The chain uses TRBV7-9 and TRBJ1-3, with unresolved D. V was pared by 5 bases and J by 4 bases, with 9 bases between. CDR3 length: 13 residues. Germline V gene data show CDR1 as SEHNR and CDR2 as FQNEAQ (reference sequence). CDR3 bases: TGTGCCAGCAGCCCCGGACTGGGAAACACCATATATTTT. The encoded protein is CASSPGLGNTIYF.

This chain joins TRBV5-1 and TRBJ1-4; the D is unclear. Germline lookup yields CDR1 SGHRS and CDR2 YFSETQ. The CDR3 loop spans 17 amino acids. The germline V and J ends were trimmed by 0 bases and 0 bases, with 12 bases remaining between them. CDR3 DNA sequence: TGCGCCAGCAGCTTGGTGGGAGTACCAGCAACTAATGAAAAACTGTTTTTT. It is translated as CASSLVGVPATNEKLFF.

V and J are TRBV25-1 and TRBJ2-1; 7 nucleotides match TRBD2. Germline lookup yields CDR1 MGHDK and CDR2 SYGVNS. Trimming took 6 bases from V and 5 from J; bases not matched to a gene: 10. CDR3 length: 15 amino acids. The CDR3 region is CASRAGVSNNNEQFF. CDR3 DNA sequence: TGTGCCAGCAGGGCGGGGGTCTCGAACAACAATGAGCAGTTCTTC.

V is TRBV5-1 and J is TRBJ1-5; unclear D gene. Trimming left V 0 bases short and J 7 bases short, with 8 bases between. This CDR3 contains 13 residues. Germline assignment: CDR1 SGHRS and CDR2 YFSETQ. The CDR3 DNA sequence: TGCGCCAGCAGCTTGGCCGAGGGACAGCCCCAGCATTTT. This encodes CASSLAEGQPQHF. The full variable domain, in which reference TRBV5-1 and TRBJ1-5 provide the parts outside the CDR3, is KAGVTQTPRYLIKTRGQQVTLSCSPISGHRSVSWYQQTPGQGLQFLFEYFSETQRNKGNFPGRFSGRQFSNSRSEMNVSTLELGDSALYLCASSLAEGQPQHFGDGTRLSIL.

This clone was found a few times. Distinct nucleotide sequences in the sample also encode this CDR3. The V gene is TRBV5-1, the J gene TRBJ2-3; 7 bases are shared with TRBD1. Germline assignment: CDR1 SGHRS and CDR2 YFSETQ. The CDR3 spans 14 residues. The junction had 5 bases not matched to a gene; V was cut back by 4 bases and J by 3 bases. This chain's CDR3 is CASSPGQDTDTQYF. The CDR3 DNA reads TGCGCCAGCAGCCCTGGACAGGATACAGATACGCAGTATTTT.

This clone was counted a few times. The chain is built from TRBV4-1 and TRBJ1-5, with unresolved D. V was cut by 2 bases and J by 12 bases, with 14 bases left in between. CDR3 size: 13 residues. The germline CDR1 and CDR2 sequences are MGHRA and YSYEKL. The CDR3 DNA reads as TGCGCCAGCAGCCAAACTGTTAGATTTCTCCAGCATTTT. Its translation is CASSQTVRFLQHF.

Only a few counts were recorded for this clone. Here the CDR3 reads CAWSPRMVRGYTF. The DNA for the CDR3 is TGTGCCTGGAGTCCCAGGATGGTTCGGGGCTACACCTTC. The V call is TRBV30, the J call TRBJ1-2; D call uncertain. V lost 2 bases, J lost 8 bases, and 15 bases lay in between. CDR1 is GTSNPN and CDR2 is SVGIG in the germline V gene (reference sequence). The CDR3 runs to 13 residues.

This clone was observed a handful of times. The chain links TRBV5-1 to TRBJ1-1; tentatively, D is TRBD1 (5 bases). The CDR3 covers 14 residues. Germline lookup yields CDR1 SGHRS and CDR2 YFSETQ. Trimming cost V 2 bases and J 3 bases, with 11 bases left between them. CDR3 in DNA: TGCGCCAGCAGCTTAGGCAGGGCGGACACTGAAGCTTTCTTT. Translated, it gives CASSLGRADTEAFF.

V and J are TRBV30 and TRBJ1-2, with a weak D call TRBD1 (5 bases). The CDR3 length is 12 residues. Looked up from germline, CDR1 is GTSNPN and CDR2 is SVGIG (reference sequence). V lost 1 base and J 6 bases, leaving 9 bases between the germline ends. CDR3 nucleotides: TGTGCCTGGAGTGCCTCAGGGCATGGCTACACCTTC. Translating gives CAWSASGHGYTF.

A few counts support this clone. The V gene is TRBV5-4, the J gene TRBJ2-5; maybe TRBD1 (7 bases). The V end was cut by 2 bases, the J end by 3 bases, with 8 bases between. CDR3 length: 13 residues. CDR1 and CDR2 from the germline V gene are SGHNT and YYREEE (reference sequence). The CDR3, as DNA: TGTGCCAGCAGCTTCAGGGGGGAAGAGACCCAGTACTTC. This encodes CASSFRGEETQYF. Supplemented by reference TRBV5-4 and TRBJ2-5, the full variable domain reads ETGVTQSPTHLIKTRGQQVTLRCSSQSGHNTVSWYQQALGQGPQFIFQYYREEENGRGNFPPRFSGLQFPNYSSELNVNALELDDSALYLCASSFRGEETQYFGPGTRLLVL.

The chain carries TRBV19 and TRBJ1-5; no reliable D call. Per the germline V gene, CDR1 is LNHDA and CDR2 is SQIVND (reference sequence). Deletions cut 5 bases from V and 4 bases from J, with 18 bases between. The CDR3 length is 16 residues. The CDR3 sequence is CASSPGGRVRNQPQHF. CDR3 coding DNA: TGTGCCAGTAGTCCCGGAGGGCGCGTACGGAATCAGCCCCAGCATTTT.

This chain uses TRBV30 with TRBJ2-1; TRBD2 matches 11 bases. Looked up from germline, CDR1 is GTSNPN and CDR2 is SVGIG (reference sequence). J was trimmed by 13 bases and V by 4 bases; bases with no gene match: 12. The CDR3 is 14 residues long. CDR3 sequence (DNA): TGTGCCTGGACCCCCGGGACTAGCGGTTACGAACAGTTCTTC. Its protein product is CAWTPGTSGYEQFF.

This clone was observed a handful of times. In DNA, the CDR3 is TGCAGCGTGGGGGCCCCAGGGGACGAGCAGTACTTC. Translating gives CSVGAPGDEQYF. The genes are TRBV29-1 and TRBJ2-7; possibly TRBD1 for D (6 bases). V shed 6 bases and J shed 5 bases, with 14 bases lying between them. The germline V gene encodes CDR1 SQVTM and CDR2 ANQGSEA. CDR3 length equals 12 residues.

In its sample, this clone was seen a few times. The chain carries TRBV9 and TRBJ2-3; TRBD2 matches 7 bases. The CDR3 loop spans 15 amino acids. Germline values: CDR1 SGDLS, CDR2 YYNGEE. The trim removed 0 bases at V and 1 base at J, leaving 2 bases unmatched. The CDR3 DNA reads as TGTGCCAGCAGCGTAGCGGGAGGCGGCACAGATACGCAGTATTTT. Protein product: CASSVAGGGTDTQYF. The full variable domain, in which reference TRBV9 and TRBJ2-3 provide the parts outside the CDR3, is DSGVTQTPKHLITATGQRVTLRCSPRSGDLSVYWYQQSLDQGLQFLIQYYNGEERAKGNILERFSAQQFPDLHSELNLSSLELGDSALYFCASSVAGGGTDTQYFGPGTRLTVL.

This clone was seen a few times. This chain links TRBV23-1 with TRBJ1-1; D is uncertain. TRBV23-1 is identified as an open reading frame with a role that is uncertain. V was trimmed by 4 bases and J by 10 bases, leaving 10 bases between them. The CDR3 is 11 amino acids. The CDR3 reads CASSPKLGAFF. The CDR3 coding sequence is TGCGCCAGCAGTCCCAAGCTAGGAGCTTTCTTT.

The chain uses TRBV10-3 and TRBJ2-3; tentatively, D is TRBD2 (6 bases). The CDR3 sequence is 15 residues long. The V end was cut by 6 bases, the J end by 2 bases, with 15 bases between. The V gene's germline CDR1 is ENHRY and CDR2 SYGVKD. CDR3 in DNA: TGTGCCATCAGAGCCCGCGGGGCGAACACAGATACGCAGTATTTT. Its protein is CAIRARGANTDTQYF.

This clone came up a few times. V gene TRBV30 combines with J gene TRBJ1-5; TRBD1 agrees at 8 bases. The V segment lost 0 bases and the J segment 5 bases; nucleotides outside the gene matches: 6. The CDR3 spans 15 residues. Germline CDR1 reads GTSNPN; CDR2 reads SVGIG (reference sequence). CDR3 in DNA: TGTGCCTGGAGTGTGGCCGGACAGGGTGATCAGCCCCAGCATTTT. This codes for CAWSVAGQGDQPQHF.

The chain is built from TRBV11-3 and TRBJ2-3, with 10 nucleotides matching TRBD2. V was clipped by 1 base and J by 3 bases; unmatched bases: 4. The CDR3 contains 16 residues. CDR1 and CDR2 (germline): SGHNT, YENEEA. This CDR3 reads CASSLVAGGWTDTQYF. In DNA form, the CDR3 reads TGTGCCAGCAGCTTAGTAGCGGGAGGTTGGACAGATACGCAGTATTTT.

The rearrangement uses TRBV19 and TRBJ1-1; 7 bases fit TRBD1. The V gene end was trimmed by 4 bases and the J gene end by 0 bases; junction bases not matched to a gene: 8. CDR1 is LNHDA and CDR2 is SQIVND in the germline V gene (reference sequence). This CDR3 region has 16 residues. Written as DNA, the CDR3 is TGTGCCAGTAGTAATAGGAAGGGGGCTGTGAACACTGAAGCTTTCTTT. This sequence encodes CASSNRKGAVNTEAFF. Full variable domain (missing parts from reference TRBV19 and TRBJ1-1): DGGITQSPKYLFRKEGQNVTLSCEQNLNHDAMYWYRQDPGQGLRLIYYSQIVNDFQKGDIAEGYSVSREKKESFPLTVTSAQKNPTAFYLCASSNRKGAVNTEAFFGQGTRLTVV.

The V call is TRBV6-1, the J call TRBJ2-2; 8 nucleotides align to TRBD1. This CDR3 region has 15 residues. V dropped 6 bases and J dropped 1; count of bases not matched to a gene: 4. CDR1 MNHNS and CDR2 SASEGT come from the germline V gene. CDR3 protein: CASSRDRLNTGELFF. The CDR3 DNA reads as TGTGCCAGCAGCCGGGACAGGCTGAACACCGGGGAGCTGTTTTTT.